One T cell receptor beta chain is described in this entry. Its antigen remains unidentified. The junction differs from germline at one of its ends, possibly a read error. As encoded in the germline V gene, CDR1 is SGDLS while CDR2 is YYNGEE. The cysteine opens and the phenylalanine closes a CDR3 of 15 amino acids. Left in the record is the CDR3 DNA by itself, 45 bases read in frame from the first base. This entry belongs to a study of T cell repertoires in cytomegalovirus infection (dated by TCRdb to between 2017 and 2020). Study-wide context: Peptide stimulations targeted recently identified HLA-C-restricted CMV epitopes, whose presentation resists viral immunomodulation, together with well-studied HLA-B-restricted epitopes. The HLA type of each donor mattered for the analysis, because public TCR beta signatures pointed to carriage of CMV infection along with the matching HLA type.

The treatment or condition label, as the study defines it: in vitro stimulation with specific CMV peptide epitopes to enrich CMV-specific T cells. Sequencing took place on an Illumina HiSeq 1500. The public reads were run again by TCRdb, first through fastp at Q25 and then through MiXCR, and only productive beta chains were kept. Rows merge per CDR3 protein into single entries with the most common DNA and genes. The sample table contains 900,000 to 950,000 distinct CDR3 sequences; only one count was recorded for about 33% of them. Around an eighth of the sample is held by the ten biggest clonotypes. Overall results and qualifications from the work: Cumulative frequency of public TCR beta family members discriminated carriers of CMV infection plus the relevant HLA type in this cohort and an independent roughly 320-donor cohort. The ex vivo response was dominated by HLA-C-restricted CMV-specific TCR beta clonotypes, and the single most frequent clonotype in two of eight donors was supplied by these HLA-C-restricted clonotypes.

Material: cultured CD8+ T cells from PBMCs, obtained from culture after CMV antigen stimulation. The sequence joins TRBV9 to TRBJ2-1; the D region possibly corresponds to TRBD2 (6 bases align). This TCR derives from a human donor in good health (CMV status not recorded). Some clones in this sample may be carry-over from other donors' samples. The CDR3 protein is CASSASGTAYNGQFF. The bases read TGTGCCAGCAGCGCATCCGGGACTGCGTACAATGGGCAGTTCTTC.